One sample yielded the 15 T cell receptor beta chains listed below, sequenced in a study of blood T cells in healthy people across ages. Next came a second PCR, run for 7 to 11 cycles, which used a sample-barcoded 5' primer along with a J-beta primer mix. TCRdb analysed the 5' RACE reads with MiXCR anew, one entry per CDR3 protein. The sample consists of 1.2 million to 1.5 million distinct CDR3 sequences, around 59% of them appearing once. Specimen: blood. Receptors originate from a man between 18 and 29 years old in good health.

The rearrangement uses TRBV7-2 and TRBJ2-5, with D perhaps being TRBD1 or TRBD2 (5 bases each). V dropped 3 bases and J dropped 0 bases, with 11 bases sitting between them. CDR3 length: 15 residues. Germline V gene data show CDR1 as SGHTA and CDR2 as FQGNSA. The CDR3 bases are TGTGCCAGCAGCTTTCCGCCGGGGCACCAAGAGACCCAGTACTTC. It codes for CASSFPPGHQETQYF.

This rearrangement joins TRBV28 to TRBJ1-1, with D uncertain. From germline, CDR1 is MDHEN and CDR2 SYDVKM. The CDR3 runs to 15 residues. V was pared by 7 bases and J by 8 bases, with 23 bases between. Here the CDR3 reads CASTSGGLGHGEAFF. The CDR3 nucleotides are TGTGCCAGCACCTCTGGCGGGTTAGGGCACGGGGAAGCTTTCTTT.

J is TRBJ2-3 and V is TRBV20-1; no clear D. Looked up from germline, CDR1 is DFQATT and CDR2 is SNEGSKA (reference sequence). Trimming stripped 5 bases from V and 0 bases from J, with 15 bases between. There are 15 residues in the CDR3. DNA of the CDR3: TGCAGTGCTCTGTCGCTAGAGTACAGCACAGATACGCAGTATTTT. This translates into CSALSLEYSTDTQYF.

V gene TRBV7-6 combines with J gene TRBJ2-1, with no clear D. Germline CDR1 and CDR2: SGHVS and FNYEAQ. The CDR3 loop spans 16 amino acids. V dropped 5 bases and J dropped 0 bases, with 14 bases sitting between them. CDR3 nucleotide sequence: TGTGCCAGCAGCCTCCTTGACTTAAGCTCCTACAATGAGCAGTTCTTC. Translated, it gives CASSLLDLSSYNEQFF.

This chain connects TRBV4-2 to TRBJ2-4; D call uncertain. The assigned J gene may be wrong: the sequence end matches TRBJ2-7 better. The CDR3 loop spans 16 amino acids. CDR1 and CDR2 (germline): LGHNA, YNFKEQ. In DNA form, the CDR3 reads TGTGCCAGCAGCCAAACCGACACCGCCGCCACCTACGAGCAGTACTTC. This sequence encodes CASSQTDTAATYEQYF.

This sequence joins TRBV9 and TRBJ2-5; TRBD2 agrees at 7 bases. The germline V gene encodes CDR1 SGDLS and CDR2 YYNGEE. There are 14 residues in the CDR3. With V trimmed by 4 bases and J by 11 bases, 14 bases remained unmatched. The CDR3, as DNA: TGTGCCAGCAGCCACCGGGGGGAGGAATGGGAGCAGTACTTC. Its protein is CASSHRGEEWEQYF.

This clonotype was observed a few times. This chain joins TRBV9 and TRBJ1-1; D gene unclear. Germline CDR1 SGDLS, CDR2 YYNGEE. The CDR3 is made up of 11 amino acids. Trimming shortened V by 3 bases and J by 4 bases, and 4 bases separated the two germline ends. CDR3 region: CASSDGTEAFF. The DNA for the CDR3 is TGTGCCAGCAGCGACGGCACTGAAGCTTTCTTT.

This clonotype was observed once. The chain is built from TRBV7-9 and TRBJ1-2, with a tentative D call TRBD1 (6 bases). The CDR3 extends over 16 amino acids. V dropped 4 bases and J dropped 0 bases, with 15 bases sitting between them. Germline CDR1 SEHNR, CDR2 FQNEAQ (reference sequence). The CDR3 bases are TGTGCCAGCAGCTCGAGCGACAGGTTTGCTAACTATGGCTACACCTTC. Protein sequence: CASSSSDRFANYGYTF.

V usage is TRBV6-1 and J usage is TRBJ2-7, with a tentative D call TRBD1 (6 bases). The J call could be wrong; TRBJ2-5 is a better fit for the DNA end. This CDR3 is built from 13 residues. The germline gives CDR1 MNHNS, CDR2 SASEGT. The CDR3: CASNSDSQETQYF. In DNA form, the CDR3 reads TGTGCCAGCAATTCGGACAGTCAAGAGACCCAGTACTTC.

The CDR3 DNA is TGTGCCAGCAGCACATTAATCCGACAGGGCGGTCAGCCCCAGCATTTT. Encoded protein: CASSTLIRQGGQPQHF. The chain carries TRBV28 and TRBJ1-5; 7 bases map to TRBD1. With 6 bases clipped from V and 6 bases from J, the junction kept 14 bases outside the gene matches. This CDR3 spans 16 amino acids. CDR1 is MDHEN, CDR2 SYDVKM, per germline.

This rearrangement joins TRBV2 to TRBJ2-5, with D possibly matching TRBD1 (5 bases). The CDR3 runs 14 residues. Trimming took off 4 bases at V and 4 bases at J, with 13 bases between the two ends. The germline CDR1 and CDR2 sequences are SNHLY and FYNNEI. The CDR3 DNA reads TGTGCCAGCAGTGGGTTCACAGGCCCAGAGACCCAGTACTTC. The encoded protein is CASSGFTGPETQYF.

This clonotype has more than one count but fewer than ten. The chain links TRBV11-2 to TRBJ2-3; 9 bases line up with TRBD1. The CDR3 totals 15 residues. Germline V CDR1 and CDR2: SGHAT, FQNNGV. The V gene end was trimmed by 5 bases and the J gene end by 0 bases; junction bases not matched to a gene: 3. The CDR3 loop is CASSAGTGSTDTQYF. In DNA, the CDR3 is TGTGCCAGCAGCGCCGGGACAGGGAGCACAGATACGCAGTATTTT. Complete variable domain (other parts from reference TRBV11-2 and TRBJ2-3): EAGVAQSPRYKIIEKRQSVAFWCNPISGHATLYWYQQILGQGPKLLIQFQNNGVVDDSQLPKDRFSAERLKGVDSTLKIQPAKLEDSAVYLCASSAGTGSTDTQYFGPGTRLTVL.

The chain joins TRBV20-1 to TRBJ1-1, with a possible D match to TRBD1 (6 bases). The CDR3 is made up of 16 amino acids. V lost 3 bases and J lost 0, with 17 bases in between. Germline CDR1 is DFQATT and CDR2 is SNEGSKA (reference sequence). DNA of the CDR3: TGCAGTGCTAGCCCTGGGAGGGGGGGGGTGAACACTGAAGCTTTCTTT. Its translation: CSASPGRGGVNTEAFF.

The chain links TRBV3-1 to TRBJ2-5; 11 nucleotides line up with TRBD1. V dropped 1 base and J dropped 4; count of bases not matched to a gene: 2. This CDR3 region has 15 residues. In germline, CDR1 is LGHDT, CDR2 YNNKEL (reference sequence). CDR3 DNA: TGTGCCAGCAGCCAAGGGACAGGGGGCGCAGAGACCCAGTACTTC. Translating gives CASSQGTGGAETQYF.

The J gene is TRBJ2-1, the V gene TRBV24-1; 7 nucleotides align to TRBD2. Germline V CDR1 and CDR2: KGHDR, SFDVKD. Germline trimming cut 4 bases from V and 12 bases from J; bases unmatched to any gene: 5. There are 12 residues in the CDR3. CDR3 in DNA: TGTGCCACCAGTGAGCGGGGGACTATGCAGTTCTTC. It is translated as CATSERGTMQFF.